This entry lists 24 T cell receptor beta chains sequenced from one sample in a study of vaccination and CD4 T cells after COVID-19. The antigens for these receptors are not known. Noted time point: late sampling 161 to 241 days after vaccination in a few convalescent patients. Treatment meaning: roughly 11-day PBMC culture with coronavirus spike peptide pools or control peptides (ViraFEST assay). The Oncomine TCR Beta short-read assay was applied to DNA of cultured CD4+ T cells. Via MiXCR, TCRdb re-called the PCR reads, giving one row per CDR3 protein. The sample has around 21,000 distinct CDR3 sequences, 42% seen once. Specimen: CD4+ T cells from blood, cultured in vitro, collected about 7 months after SARS-CoV-2 vaccination. The source is a human donor who had recovered from COVID-19.

This chain uses TRBV19 with TRBJ1-2; D perhaps matches TRBD1 (5 bases). The V gene lost 5 bases and the J gene lost 3 bases, with 10 bases spanning the gap. The CDR3 runs to 13 residues. Germline V gene data show CDR1 as LNHDA and CDR2 as SQIVND (reference sequence). CDR3 sequence reads: CASSARDHYGYTF. The CDR3 DNA reads as TGTGCCAGTAGTGCGCGGGACCACTATGGCTACACCTTC.

The rearrangement uses TRBV7-8 and TRBJ2-1; D may be TRBD2 (6 bases). This CDR3 is built from 14 residues. Germline CDR1 reads SGHVS; CDR2 reads FQNEAQ. V lost 5 bases and J lost 3, with 11 bases in between. The CDR3 loop reads CASSPSEGYNEQFF. The CDR3 DNA sequence: TGTGCCAGCAGCCCTAGCGAGGGCTACAATGAGCAGTTCTTC.

The chain uses TRBV20-1 and TRBJ2-3; 8 nucleotides agree with TRBD2. J gave up 4 bases and V 3 bases, and 15 bases lay outside the gene matches. The CDR3 is made up of 17 amino acids. In germline, CDR1 is DFQATT, CDR2 SNEGSKA (reference sequence). The CDR3 region is CSASGRGERERPDTQYF. Written as DNA, the CDR3 is TGCAGTGCTAGTGGTAGAGGGGAGCGGGAGAGACCAGATACGCAGTATTTT.

CDR3 in DNA: TGTGCCATCAGTGAGGAAGAGGCGGGCAATCAGCCCCAGCATTTT. This translates into CAISEEEAGNQPQHF. The chain carries TRBV10-3 and TRBJ1-5; D is unclear. Germline V gene lookup returns CDR1 ENHRY and CDR2 SYGVKD. The CDR3 contains 15 residues. With 2 bases removed from V and 2 bases from J, the gap between germline ends came to 10 bases.

The V call is TRBV7-9, the J call TRBJ2-1; 13 bases are a match to TRBD2. CDR1 and CDR2 (germline): SEHNR, FQNEAQ (reference sequence). The CDR3 has 14 residues. After removal of 6 bases from V and 10 bases from J, the junction contained 6 bases not matched to a gene. CDR3 sequence reads: CASRTSGRAREQFF. CDR3 in DNA: TGTGCCAGCAGAACTAGCGGGAGGGCTCGAGAGCAGTTCTTC. The full variable domain, rest sourced from reference TRBV7-9 and TRBJ2-1, is DTGVSQNPRHKITKRGQNVTFRCDPISEHNRLYWYRQTLGQGPEFLTYFQNEAQLEKSRLLSDRFSAERPKGSFSTLEIQRTEQGDSAMYLCASRTSGRAREQFFGPGTRLTVL.

V usage is TRBV7-9 and J usage is TRBJ1-1; a weak D match, TRBD1 (6 bases). Looked up from germline, CDR1 is SEHNR and CDR2 is FQNEAQ (reference sequence). V lost 1 base and J 5 bases, leaving 14 bases between the germline ends. This CDR3 is built from 15 residues. The CDR3 DNA reads as TGTGCCAGCAGCTTAGGCGGACAGAGGGGGACTGAAGCTTTCTTT. Protein sequence: CASSLGGQRGTEAFF.

The J gene is TRBJ2-7, the V gene TRBV20-1; 12 bases align to TRBD2. Losses at the gene ends were 2 bases for V and 1 base for J; bases not matched to a gene: 9. The CDR3 runs to 17 residues. Germline V gives CDR1 DFQATT, CDR2 SNEGSKA (reference sequence). The CDR3 sequence: CSARPSTGTSGSYEQYF. CDR3 DNA: TGCAGTGCTAGACCGTCAACCGGGACTAGCGGGTCCTACGAGCAGTACTTC.

This clonotype has only a few counts. V is TRBV6-5 and J is TRBJ1-6, with 7 positions matching TRBD1. Germline V lookup: CDR1 MNHEY, CDR2 SVGAGI. V shed 5 bases, J shed 4 bases, and the junction held 8 bases outside the gene matches. The CDR3 sequence is 16 residues long. The CDR3 sequence: CASSHLTGRYNSPLHF. In DNA form, the CDR3 reads TGTGCCAGCAGTCACTTGACAGGGAGGTATAATTCACCCCTCCACTTT.

This clonotype turned up a few times. The chain links TRBV20-1 to TRBJ2-7; TRBD2 agrees at 12 bases. The germline V gene encodes CDR1 DFQATT and CDR2 SNEGSKA (reference sequence). CDR3 length equals 15 residues. V was pared by 4 bases and J by 6 bases, with 10 bases of the junction left unmatched. The CDR3, as DNA: TGCAGTGCTAAACCTAGCGGGAGGGCCAATGGCGAGCAGTACTTC. It encodes CSAKPSGRANGEQYF.

The chain carries TRBV15 and TRBJ2-7, with 10 bases fitting TRBD1. The length of the CDR3 is 17 residues. Germline-derived CDR1 and CDR2 are LNHNV and YYDKDF (reference sequence). Losses at the gene ends were 2 bases for V and 4 bases for J; bases not matched to a gene: 11. The CDR3 coding sequence is TGTGCCACCAGCAGATCTGCGGGGGACAGGGGCCGATACGAGCAGTACTTC. Translating gives CATSRSAGDRGRYEQYF.

A remark on this clonotype: At one end, the junction sequence differs from germline, possibly due to a read error. The rearrangement joins TRBV20-1 to TRBJ2-1; TRBD2 matches at 7 bases. CDR1 is DFQATT and CDR2 is SNEGSKA in the germline V gene (reference sequence). This CDR3 contains 11 residues. The CDR3 reads CSARVNGRTVF. CDR3 in DNA: TGCAGTGCTAGAGTTAACGGGAGGACGGTCTTC.

This clonotype appeared a single time. The chain is built from TRBV25-1 and TRBJ2-3; 8 positions match TRBD2. This CDR3 is built from 15 residues. The junction had 2 bases not matched to a gene; V was cut back by 2 bases and J by 1 base. Per the germline V gene, CDR1 is MGHDK and CDR2 is SYGVNS. This chain's CDR3 is CASSEQLAGTDTQYF. CDR3 nucleotides: TGTGCCAGCAGTGAACAACTAGCGGGCACAGATACGCAGTATTTT.

V is TRBV7-9 and J is TRBJ2-3, with a tentative D call TRBD1 (5 bases). Trimming pared 0 bases from V and 6 bases from J, leaving 19 bases between. This CDR3 is built from 17 residues. Germline CDR1 is SEHNR and CDR2 is FQNEAQ (reference sequence). The CDR3 DNA sequence: TGTGCCAGCAGCTTAGCGGGCCGGGCAGGGTTTTTGGATACGCAGTATTTT. Its protein product is CASSLAGRAGFLDTQYF.

A few counts support this clonotype. This chain links TRBV20-1 with TRBJ2-5; TRBD2 matches at 7 bases. This CDR3 is 15 amino acids long. Germline V CDR1 and CDR2: DFQATT, SNEGSKA (reference sequence). The V segment lost 0 bases and the J segment 4 bases; nucleotides outside the gene matches: 8. CDR3 amino acids: CSARDGGRFGETQYF. The CDR3 coding sequence is TGCAGTGCTAGAGATGGCGGGAGATTTGGAGAGACCCAGTACTTC.

This clonotype was detected only a few times. The gene calls are TRBV7-2 and TRBJ1-1, with TRBD1 as a possible D gene (6 bases). V was clipped by 5 bases and J by 4 bases, with 14 bases between them. The CDR3 contains 14 residues. The germline gives CDR1 SGHTA, CDR2 FQGNSA. CDR3 DNA: TGTGCCAGCAGCCCAACACAGGGAAGCACTGAAGCTTTCTTT. Residues: CASSPTQGSTEAFF.

The rearrangement links TRBV4-1 to TRBJ2-3, with 8 bases fitting TRBD1. Trimming at V came to 4 bases and at J to 7 bases, leaving 28 bases not matched to a gene. The CDR3 is 21 amino acids. Germline V gene lookup returns CDR1 MGHRA and CDR2 YSYEKL. The CDR3 sequence is CASSPIGTGWTGTHPVYTQYF. The CDR3 DNA reads as TGCGCCAGCAGCCCAATAGGGACAGGATGGACCGGGACTCACCCTGTATATACGCAGTATTTT.

This clonotype was seen only a few times. The chain joins TRBV7-2 to TRBJ2-3; the D gene is possibly TRBD1 (5 bases). The germline gives CDR1 SGHTA, CDR2 FQGNSA. V gave up 5 bases and J gave up 4 bases, with 10 bases separating them. The CDR3 consists of 13 residues. In nucleotides, the CDR3 is TGTGCCAGCAGCCCACTCAGGGCAGATACGCAGTATTTT. Residues: CASSPLRADTQYF.

This rearrangement joins TRBV4-2 to TRBJ2-7; no reliable D call. Germline lookup yields CDR1 LGHNA and CDR2 YNFKEQ. The CDR3 spans 14 residues. The V gene lost 1 base and the J gene lost 2 bases, with 9 bases spanning the gap. CDR3 protein: CASSQAANPYEQYF. CDR3 DNA: TGTGCCAGCAGCCAAGCCGCTAACCCCTACGAGCAGTACTTC.

This clonotype was picked up a small number of times. The V gene is TRBV20-1, the J gene TRBJ2-5, with TRBD2 matching over 15 bases. Germline CDR1 reads DFQATT; CDR2 reads SNEGSKA (reference sequence). The junction had 9 bases not matched to a gene; V was cut back by 6 bases and J by 4 bases. There are 16 residues in the CDR3. The CDR3 DNA follows: TGCAGTGCGGGGCCCGGGACTAGCGGGAGGAGAGAGACCCAGTACTTC. This sequence encodes CSAGPGTSGRRETQYF.

The sample holds a few counts of this clonotype. The CDR3 DNA sequence: TGTGCCAGCAGTGTAGACAGGACCTCCTATAATTCACCCCTCCACTTT. Protein: CASSVDRTSYNSPLHF. The V call is TRBV6-1, the J call TRBJ1-6, with D maybe TRBD1 (6 bases). CDR1 is MNHNS and CDR2 is SASEGT in the germline V gene. The CDR3 has 16 residues. V lost 4 bases and J lost 0, with 10 bases in between.

This clonotype was detected only a few times. This chain connects TRBV7-2 to TRBJ1-5, with TRBD1 matching over 7 bases. The CDR3 totals 15 residues. V dropped 0 bases and J dropped 3; count of bases not matched to a gene: 2. CDR1 SGHTA and CDR2 FQGNSA come from the germline V gene. DNA for the CDR3: TGTGCCAGCAGCTTAGCTGGGACAGTCAATCAGCCCCAGCATTTT. Translating gives CASSLAGTVNQPQHF.

This clonotype has more than one count but fewer than ten. V and J are TRBV6-2 or TRBV6-3 and TRBJ2-5; 9 nucleotides match TRBD1. V was pared by 0 bases and J by 4 bases, with 0 bases of the junction left unmatched. The germline V gene encodes CDR1 MNHEY and CDR2 SVGEGT. CDR3 length equals 14 residues. Here the CDR3 reads CASSYSTGGETQYF. DNA of the CDR3: TGTGCCAGCAGTTACTCGACAGGGGGAGAGACCCAGTACTTC.

This clonotype was counted only a few times. The genes are TRBV28 and TRBJ1-5; no clear D. Trimming pared 2 bases from V and 3 bases from J, leaving 8 bases between. Per germline, CDR1 MDHEN and CDR2 SYDVKM. This CDR3 region has 14 residues. The CDR3 bases are TGTGCCAGCAGTTTAATGGAGTTCAATCAGCCCCAGCATTTT. This sequence encodes CASSLMEFNQPQHF.

The chain employs TRBV6-1 and TRBJ1-5; possibly TRBD1 for D (5 bases). V lost 6 bases and J lost 5, with 11 bases in between. From germline, CDR1 is MNHNS and CDR2 SASEGT. The CDR3 is 13 amino acids. In DNA form, the CDR3 reads TGTGCCAGCAGGGATGACAGTTATCAGCCCCAGCATTTT. It is translated as CASRDDSYQPQHF.